These 2 T cell receptor beta chains came from one sample sequenced in a study of blood T cells in healthy people across ages. A sample-barcoded 5' primer and a J-beta primer mix were used in a second PCR of roughly 7 to 12 cycles. TCRdb independently ran MiXCR on the 5' RACE reads; one entry per CDR3 protein. The sample lists roughly 1,500,000 distinct CDR3 sequences, approximately 42% occurring once. Input material: blood. The receptors here all came from a woman in her late teens or twenties in good health.

With regard to this clonotype: This could be a read error, since a much larger clone is one nucleotide away. V and J are TRBV11-2 and TRBJ2-5, with 11 bases lining up with TRBD2. Near its end, the DNA agrees better with TRBJ2-1, so the J call may be wrong. CDR1 and CDR2 from the germline V gene are SGHAT and FQNNGV. The length of the CDR3 is 16 residues. The CDR3 nucleotides read TGTGCCAGCAGCCCATTAGGGACTAGCGGAAAAGAGACCCAGTTCTTC. Protein: CASSPLGTSGKETQFF.

There are a few counts of this clonotype. The chain recombines TRBV27 with TRBJ2-4; D may be TRBD1 (6 bases). CDR3 length: 13 amino acids. V lost 10 bases, J lost 9 bases, and 19 bases lay in between. In germline, CDR1 is MNHEY, CDR2 SMNVEV (reference sequence). The CDR3: CANLRGGRGIQYF. The CDR3 DNA reads as TGTGCCAACCTACGAGGGGGAAGGGGCATTCAGTACTTC.